These 28 T cell receptor beta chains came from one sample sequenced in a study of blood T cell repertoires in COVID-19. Clones were sequenced by immunoSEQ multiplex PCR, and TCRdb holds only the in-frame ones, with some missing. The sample gives 70,000 to 80,000 clones, over 65% of which show up once; roughly 12% is in the top ten. Material: peripheral blood. These receptor sequences come from a human donor in a cohort sampled during active COVID-19.

This chain joins TRBV10-1 and TRBJ2-3; a weak D match, TRBD2 (6 bases). Germline V gives CDR1 WNHNN, CDR2 SYGVQD (reference sequence). V shed 6 bases and J shed 4 bases, with 17 bases lying between them. There are 15 residues in the CDR3. The CDR3 DNA reads TGCGCCAGCAGCAAGACCGGGAGCAAGCCAGATACGCAGTATTTT. It specifies CASSKTGSKPDTQYF.

This sequence joins TRBV19 and TRBJ2-1; perhaps TRBD2 as D (6 bases). CDR1 LNHDA and CDR2 SQIVND come from the germline V gene (reference sequence). CDR3 length equals 16 residues. The V gene lost 7 bases and the J gene lost 12 bases, with 28 bases spanning the gap. The CDR3 spells CASTGVGFPSQEGQFF. Here the CDR3 DNA reads TGTGCCAGTACTGGAGTGGGCTTCCCATCCCAGGAGGGGCAGTTCTTC.

The rearrangement links TRBV5-1 to TRBJ1-3; no clear D. Germline loops: CDR1 SGHRS, CDR2 YFSETQ. The CDR3 extends over 16 amino acids. V shed 4 bases and J shed 4 bases, with 18 bases lying between them. CDR3 sequence: CASSRSGSESGNTIYF. The CDR3 bases are TGCGCCAGCAGCCGGAGTGGGTCAGAATCCGGAAACACCATATATTTT.

The rearrangement uses TRBV10-2 and TRBJ1-1, with TRBD1 matching 9 bases. The J segment lost 1 base and the V segment lost 4 bases, leaving 4 bases of the junction unmatched. This CDR3 comprises 15 residues. Per the germline V gene, CDR1 is WSHSY and CDR2 is SAAADI. The CDR3 region has the DNA TGCGCCAGCAGTGGCAAGACAGGGGGGAACACTGAAGCTTTCTTT. Its protein product is CASSGKTGGNTEAFF.

This clone was counted once. This chain links TRBV3-1 (or the pseudogene TRBV3-2) with TRBJ2-5, with D possibly matching TRBD2 (6 bases). V lost 6 bases and J 1 base, leaving 12 bases between the germline ends. The CDR3 runs 14 residues. CDR1 and CDR2 (germline): LGHDT, YNNKEL (reference sequence). The CDR3 loop is CASRPPGAQETQYF. The CDR3 bases are TGTGCCAGCAGACCCCCGGGAGCCCAAGAGACCCAGTACTTC.

V is TRBV9 and J is TRBJ2-1; D might be TRBD2 (5 bases). This CDR3 is built from 14 residues. The V end was cut by 1 base, the J end by 7 bases, with 12 bases between. Germline CDR1 reads SGDLS; CDR2 reads YYNGEE. CDR3 loop: CASSVPGNSNEQFF. The CDR3 coding sequence is TGTGCCAGCAGCGTACCGGGAAACTCTAATGAGCAGTTCTTC. Filled out from reference TRBV9 and TRBJ2-1, the complete variable domain reads DSGVTQTPKHLITATGQRVTLRCSPRSGDLSVYWYQQSLDQGLQFLIQYYNGEERAKGNILERFSAQQFPDLHSELNLSSLELGDSALYFCASSVPGNSNEQFFGPGTRLTVL.

The V call is TRBV29-1, the J call TRBJ2-7; the match to TRBD1 covers 9 bases. The CDR3 is 14 amino acids. V was clipped by 7 bases and J by 3 bases; unmatched bases: 10. Germline V gene sequence: CDR1 SQVTM, CDR2 ANQGSEA. The CDR3 spells CSGATWGQGYEQYF. The CDR3 DNA reads TGCAGCGGCGCCACGTGGGGACAGGGCTACGAGCAGTACTTC.

The chain employs TRBV5-1 and TRBJ2-3; the D gene is possibly TRBD2 (5 bases). CDR1 is SGHRS, CDR2 YFSETQ, per germline. This CDR3 is built from 15 residues. Trimming stripped 3 bases from V and 3 bases from J, with 14 bases between. CDR3 in amino acids: CASSSRLPDTDTQYF. CDR3 sequence (DNA): TGCGCCAGCAGCTCTCGACTACCCGATACAGATACGCAGTATTTT.

The chain carries TRBV30 and TRBJ2-1; possibly TRBD1 for D (5 bases). Germline values: CDR1 GTSNPN, CDR2 SVGIG (reference sequence). The V end lost 0 bases, the J end lost 0 bases, and 12 bases lay between the germline ends. The CDR3 covers 16 residues. CDR3 sequence reads: CAWSVGRASSYNEQFF. For the CDR3, the DNA is TGTGCCTGGAGTGTAGGCAGGGCGAGCTCCTACAATGAGCAGTTCTTC.

V and J are TRBV2 and TRBJ1-4, with a weak D call TRBD1 (5 bases). Deletions cut 7 bases from V and 6 bases from J, with 18 bases between. Germline lookup yields CDR1 SNHLY and CDR2 FYNNEI. This CDR3 has 15 residues. CDR3 protein: CASTLGGRGDEKLFF. The CDR3 DNA sequence: TGTGCCAGCACCTTGGGGGGTCGAGGGGATGAAAAACTGTTTTTT.

This clone appeared a single time. The chain has TRBV9 and TRBJ2-1; TRBD2 matches at 12 bases. Trimming removed 0 bases from V and 10 bases from J; junction bases left unmatched: 8. CDR1 and CDR2 (germline): SGDLS, YYNGEE. The length of the CDR3 is 16 residues. In DNA form, the CDR3 reads TGTGCCAGCAGCGTAGGAGGCCTAGCGGGGGGGTCAGAGCAGTTCTTC. Translating it yields CASSVGGLAGGSEQFF. Complete variable domain (other parts from reference TRBV9 and TRBJ2-1): DSGVTQTPKHLITATGQRVTLRCSPRSGDLSVYWYQQSLDQGLQFLIQYYNGEERAKGNILERFSAQQFPDLHSELNLSSLELGDSALYFCASSVGGLAGGSEQFFGPGTRLTVL.

The J gene is TRBJ2-2, the V gene TRBV15; TRBD2 agrees at 7 bases. This CDR3 spans 16 amino acids. Germline trimming cut 5 bases from V and 5 bases from J; bases unmatched to any gene: 11. Looked up from germline, CDR1 is LNHNV and CDR2 is YYDKDF (reference sequence). The DNA for the CDR3 is TGTGCCACCAGCTCCCCGCGGGCGGGAGTAACCGGGGAGCTGTTTTTT. Residues: CATSSPRAGVTGELFF.

The CDR3 is CASSLTTRPRETQYF. CDR3 sequence (DNA): TGTGCCAGCAGCCTGACGACAAGGCCTCGGGAGACCCAGTACTTC. The chain recombines TRBV7-9 with TRBJ2-5; D not resolved. Trimming removed 5 bases at V and 5 bases at J, with 18 bases between. CDR3 size: 15 residues. From germline, CDR1 is SEHNR and CDR2 FQNEAQ (reference sequence).

The chain links TRBV9 to TRBJ1-4, with 7 bases fitting TRBD1. Per germline, CDR1 SGDLS and CDR2 YYNGEE. This CDR3 is 16 amino acids long. The junction had 6 bases not matched to a gene; V was cut back by 4 bases and J by 0 bases. The CDR3 DNA sequence: TGTGCCAGCAGCCCTGGGGACAGATCAACTAATGAAAAACTGTTTTTT. Translation: CASSPGDRSTNEKLFF.

The gene calls are TRBV7-3 and TRBJ2-3; D gene ambiguous. CDR1 and CDR2 from the germline V gene are SGHTA and FQGTGA. Trimming removed 5 bases at V and 2 bases at J, with 5 bases between. The CDR3 loop spans 12 amino acids. The CDR3 sequence is CASSPNTDTQYF. Here the CDR3 DNA reads TGTGCCAGCAGCCCAAACACAGATACGCAGTATTTT.

The chain links TRBV28 to TRBJ2-7; 8 bases match TRBD2. From germline, CDR1 is MDHEN and CDR2 SYDVKM. The CDR3 is 16 amino acids. Losses at the gene ends were 7 bases for V and 4 bases for J; bases not matched to a gene: 15. The CDR3, as DNA: TGTGCCAGCACCATTGCGACGGCTAGCGGGTCGTACGAGCAGTACTTC. Translation gives CASTIATASGSYEQYF.

The table lists this clone with a few counts. CDR3 residues: CASRDPGLAYEQYF. The CDR3 region has the DNA TGTGCCAGCAGAGACCCGGGACTAGCTTACGAGCAGTACTTC. The chain recombines TRBV2 with TRBJ2-7; 9 nucleotides line up with TRBD2. CDR1 SNHLY and CDR2 FYNNEI come from the germline V gene. The CDR3 runs to 14 residues. The V and J ends lost 6 bases and 4 bases, in that order; junction bases with no gene match: 7.

The V call is TRBV1, the J call TRBJ2-5; the table names TRBD1, a call not compared with the DNA. TRBV1 is shown as a pseudogene. The CDR3 sequence is 15 residues long. The CDR3 coding sequence is TGCACCAGCAGCCAAGATCCTAGGTGGGGCGAGACCCAGTACTTC. Protein sequence: CTSSQDPRWGETQYF.

CDR3 nucleotide sequence: TGTGCCAGCATCACAGGGGGTCCCTTAATCGAGCAGTACTTC. This gives the protein CASITGGPLIEQYF. The chain employs TRBV28 and TRBJ2-7; 8 bases are shared with TRBD1. The J segment lost 6 bases and the V segment lost 7 bases, leaving 11 bases of the junction unmatched. This CDR3 contains 14 residues. Germline V gene lookup returns CDR1 MDHEN and CDR2 SYDVKM.

This clone was observed a handful of times. The chain joins TRBV2 to TRBJ2-7; 9 nucleotides line up with TRBD2. Germline V CDR1 and CDR2: SNHLY, FYNNEI. Losses at the gene ends were 3 bases for V and 4 bases for J; bases not matched to a gene: 4. This CDR3 is built from 14 residues. The chain's CDR3 is CASSEREGKYEQYF. As DNA, the CDR3 is TGTGCCAGCAGTGAGCGGGAGGGCAAGTACGAGCAGTACTTC.

The gene calls are TRBV9 and TRBJ2-7; TRBD1 matches at 11 bases. The CDR3 length is 17 residues. J lost 6 bases, V lost 1 base, and 12 bases had no gene match. Germline V gives CDR1 SGDLS, CDR2 YYNGEE. The CDR3: CASSVSLGTGGAFEQYF. The CDR3 DNA sequence: TGTGCCAGCAGCGTATCTCTGGGGACAGGGGGAGCATTCGAGCAGTACTTC.

The chain is built from TRBV2 and TRBJ2-7; TRBD2 is a possible D gene (5 bases). CDR3 size: 14 residues. Per the germline V gene, CDR1 is SNHLY and CDR2 is FYNNEI. The V end was cut by 2 bases, the J end by 5 bases, with 13 bases between. In nucleotides, the CDR3 is TGTGCCAGCAGTGAAATACTAGGAAGGCACGAGCAGTACTTC. Its translation is CASSEILGRHEQYF.

The V gene is TRBV6-5, the J gene TRBJ1-2; TRBD1 matches 11 bases. Germline CDR1 reads MNHEY; CDR2 reads SVGAGI. Unmatched junction bases numbered 2, after V lost 5 bases and J lost 0 bases. There are 15 residues in the CDR3. The CDR3, as DNA: TGTGCCAGCAGTAAGGACAGGGGGCCTAACTATGGCTACACCTTC. This sequence encodes CASSKDRGPNYGYTF.

V gene TRBV2 combines with J gene TRBJ1-1; TRBD1 matches at 7 bases. The CDR3 loop spans 14 amino acids. The junction had 5 bases not matched to a gene; V was cut back by 7 bases and J by 0 bases. Germline CDR1 is SNHLY and CDR2 is FYNNEI. In nucleotides, the CDR3 is TGTGCCAGCACCAAGGACAGGCTGAACACTGAAGCTTTCTTT. Protein: CASTKDRLNTEAFF.

The chain links TRBV19 to TRBJ1-5; D unresolved. CDR3 length: 15 residues. Germline loops: CDR1 LNHDA, CDR2 SQIVND (reference sequence). V was shortened by 9 bases and J by 0 bases, with 15 bases between the two germline ends. CDR3 sequence: CASLLSRSSNQPQHF. CDR3 sequence (DNA): TGTGCCAGCCTCCTATCCCGTAGTAGCAATCAGCCCCAGCATTTT. Drawing the rest from reference TRBV19 and TRBJ1-5, the complete variable domain is DGGITQSPKYLFRKEGQNVTLSCEQNLNHDAMYWYRQDPGQGLRLIYYSQIVNDFQKGDIAEGYSVSREKKESFPLTVTSAQKNPTAFYLCASLLSRSSNQPQHFGDGTRLSIL.

V usage is TRBV28 and J usage is TRBJ1-3; maybe TRBD1 (6 bases). The CDR3 loop spans 17 amino acids. Germline V gene lookup returns CDR1 MDHEN and CDR2 SYDVKM. Trimming took off 3 bases at V and 4 bases at J, with 19 bases between the two ends. CDR3 in DNA: TGTGCCAGCAGTTTTAGAGCAGGGGCGGCGGGCGGAAACACCATATATTTT. It codes for CASSFRAGAAGGNTIYF. Based on the CDR3 plus reference TRBV28 and TRBJ1-3, the full variable domain is DVKVTQSSRYLVKRTGEKVFLECVQDMDHENMFWYRQDPGLGLRLIYFSYDVKMKEKGDIPEGYSVSREKKERFSLILESASTNQTSMYLCASSFRAGAAGGNTIYFGEGSWLTVV.

This clone appeared a single time. The V gene is TRBV28, the J gene TRBJ1-6, with 8 nucleotides matching TRBD1. Losses at the gene ends were 5 bases for V and 1 base for J; bases not matched to a gene: 7. Germline-derived CDR1 and CDR2 are MDHEN and SYDVKM. CDR3 size: 17 residues. Here the CDR3 DNA reads TGTGCCAGCAGTCCGGCAGGGGGCGCATCCTATAATTCACCCCTCCACTTT. Protein sequence: CASSPAGGASYNSPLHF.

CDR3 sequence: CASSTTFTGANEKLFF. As DNA, the CDR3 is TGTGCCAGCAGCACGACTTTTACCGGGGCTAATGAAAAACTGTTTTTT. V is TRBV5-6 and J is TRBJ1-4; D gene uncertain. The CDR3 extends over 16 amino acids. Germline loops: CDR1 SGHDT, CDR2 YYEEEE. V was shortened by 4 bases and J by 3 bases, with 16 bases between the two germline ends. The entire variable domain, with the rest obtained from reference TRBV5-6 and TRBJ1-4, is as follows: DAGVTQSPTHLIKTRGQQVTLRCSPKSGHDTVSWYQQALGQGPQFIFQYYEEEERQRGNFPDRFSGHQFPNYSSELNVNALLLGDSALYLCASSTTFTGANEKLFFGSGTQLSVL.